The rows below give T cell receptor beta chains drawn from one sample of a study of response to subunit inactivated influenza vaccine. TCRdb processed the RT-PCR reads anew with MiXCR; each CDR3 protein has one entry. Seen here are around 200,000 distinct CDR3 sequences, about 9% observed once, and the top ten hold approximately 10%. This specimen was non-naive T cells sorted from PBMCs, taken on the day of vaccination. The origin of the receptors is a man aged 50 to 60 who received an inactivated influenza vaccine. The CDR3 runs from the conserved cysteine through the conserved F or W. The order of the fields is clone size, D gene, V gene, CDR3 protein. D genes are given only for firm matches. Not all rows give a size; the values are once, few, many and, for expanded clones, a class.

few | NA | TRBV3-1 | CASSHGNQEEKLFF
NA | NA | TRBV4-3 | CASSQLYRVDQTGELFF
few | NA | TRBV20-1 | CSARDWGAGNQPQHF
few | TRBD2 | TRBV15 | CATSVTRTSQAQYF
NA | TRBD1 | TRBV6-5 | CASSYPKQGVNTEAFF
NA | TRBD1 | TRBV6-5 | CASSYETGGEKLFF
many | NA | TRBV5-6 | CASSWREVGGEKLFF
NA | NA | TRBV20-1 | CSANLRGRVSTDTQYF
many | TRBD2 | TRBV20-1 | CSARGLRGRENEQFF
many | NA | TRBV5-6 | CASSLGQGNEKLFF
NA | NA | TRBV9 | CASGLSGEHYGYTF
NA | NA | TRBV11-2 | CASSTSGLTNIQYF
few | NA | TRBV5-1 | CASRDFRDSWGETQYF
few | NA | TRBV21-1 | CASSKVGGSSYEQYF
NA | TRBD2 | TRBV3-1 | CASGIGLAGNEQFF
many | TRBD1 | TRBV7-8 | CASSLSRNRGTNSGYTF